The clone carrying this T cell receptor beta chain was found once. The PCR made use of 60 Vbeta and 13 Jbeta primers. The protocol was immunoSEQ multiplex PCR, while the TCRdb copy is restricted to in-frame clones and leaves out a portion. The sample has fewer than 200,000 clones; under 80% are singletons. The record originates from a study of cytomegalovirus exposure and HLA in healthy donors. Looked up from germline, CDR1 is SEHNR and CDR2 is FQNEAQ (reference sequence). This CDR3 has 13 amino acids. The ends were cut back, 2 bases at V and 1 base at J, with 6 bases in the middle. The sequence was obtained from a female donor in good health and CMV-seronegative. The sample was PBMCs. J is TRBJ2-7 and V is TRBV7-9, with D perhaps TRBD2 (5 bases). Written as DNA, the CDR3 is TGTGCCAGCAGCTTACGGGGATCCTACGAGCAGTACTTC. It translates to CASSLRGSYEQYF.